The 10 T cell receptor beta chains below all came from one sample that was sequenced in a study of T-cell reconstitution after alpha-beta-depleted transplantation in children. Preparation of the TCRbeta library involved a method that used unique molecular identifiers. Each CDR3 protein gets one entry after TCRdb re-called the PCR reads with MiXCR. The sample contains 180,000 or so distinct CDR3 sequences, around 5.9% of which appear only once. The sample here was PBMCs, taken before TCRalphabeta/CD19-depleted stem cell transplant. Receptors originate from a girl under three years old with combined immunodeficiency, due to receive a stem cell transplant.

This clonotype was detected ten times or more. The chain links TRBV7-2 to TRBJ2-7; 8 bases line up with TRBD1. The ends lost 3 bases at V and 2 bases at J; junction bases unmatched: 6. The CDR3 has 15 residues. CDR1 is SGHTA, CDR2 FQGNSA, per germline. CDR3 region: CASSFTRTGTYEQYF. The CDR3 DNA sequence: TGTGCCAGCAGCTTTACGCGGACAGGGACCTACGAGCAGTACTTC. Supplemented by reference TRBV7-2 and TRBJ2-7, the full variable domain reads GAGVSQSPSNKVTEKGKDVELRCDPISGHTALYWYRQSLGQGLEFLIYFQGNSAPDKSGLPSDRFSAERTGGSVSTLTIQRTQQEDSAVYLCASSFTRTGTYEQYFGPGTRLTVT.

This clonotype was recorded at least ten times. The chain employs TRBV12-3 or TRBV12-4 and TRBJ1-1; a possible D gene is TRBD1 (6 bases). V was shortened by 6 bases and J by 3 bases, with 20 bases between the two germline ends. This CDR3 is 16 amino acids long. The CDR3, as DNA: TGTGCCAGCAGCCCTATGGGGGCGGGCGGGGACACTGAAGCTTTCTTT. This encodes CASSPMGAGGDTEAFF.

This clonotype came up a few times. The rearrangement links TRBV7-8 to TRBJ1-2; D is possibly TRBD1 (5 bases). From germline, CDR1 is SGHVS and CDR2 FQNEAQ. The ends were cut back, 5 bases at V and 8 bases at J, with 18 bases in the middle. The CDR3 spans 14 residues. The DNA for the CDR3 is TGTGCCAGCAGCCCCAGGGTTGGCCTGGGGGGCTACACCTTC. Residues: CASSPRVGLGGYTF. The full variable domain, in which reference TRBV7-8 and TRBJ1-2 provide the parts outside the CDR3, is GAGVSQSPRYKVAKRGQDVALRCDPISGHVSLFWYQQALGQGPEFLTYFQNEAQLDKSGLPSDRFFAERPEGSVSTLKIQRTQQEDSAVYLCASSPRVGLGGYTFGSGTRLTVV.

This clonotype was seen repeatedly, ten times or more. The chain uses TRBV2 and TRBJ2-6; the D is unclear. Germline assignment: CDR1 SNHLY and CDR2 FYNNEI. This CDR3 is built from 15 residues. V was shortened by 3 bases and J by 2 bases, with 8 bases between the two germline ends. CDR3 in DNA: TGTGCCAGCAGTGAGGCAAGAGCTGGGGCCAACGTCCTGACTTTC. Translated, it gives CASSEARAGANVLTF.

This clonotype was seen ten or more times. A much larger clone lies one base from this, so it may be a read error. The genes are TRBV12-3 or TRBV12-4 and TRBJ2-2; unclear D gene. The CDR3 consists of 13 residues. Trimming pared 1 base from V and 5 bases from J, leaving 5 bases between. Here the CDR3 DNA reads TGTGCCAGCAGTTTAGACGGGACCGGGGAGCTGTTTTTT. This encodes CASSLDGTGELFF.

The table lists this clonotype with many counts. The chain links TRBV12-3 or TRBV12-4 to TRBJ1-6; D unclear. The V end was cut by 6 bases, the J end by 6 bases, with 12 bases between. CDR3 length: 14 amino acids. CDR3 coding DNA: TGTGCCAGCAGCTTTTCGGGCCTTAATTCACCCCTCCACTTT. It translates to CASSFSGLNSPLHF.

This clonotype was counted at least ten times. The chain links TRBV11-3 to TRBJ2-5; 7 bases match TRBD2. Germline CDR1 SGHNT, CDR2 YENEEA. The CDR3 contains 15 residues. V trimming: 5 bases; J trimming: 5 bases; junction bases outside the gene matches: 11. The CDR3 DNA reads as TGTGCCAGCAGCCGGACTAGGAGGACTAGGGAGACCCAGTACTTC. It codes for CASSRTRRTRETQYF.

At least ten counts were recorded for this clonotype. This sequence joins TRBV6-1 and TRBJ1-2, with D unclear. The CDR3 sequence is 13 residues long. Deletions cut 1 base from V and 4 bases from J, with 7 bases between. Germline V gene sequence: CDR1 MNHNS, CDR2 SASEGT. The CDR3 DNA follows: TGTGCCAGCAGTGAAGGGGGTGCCTATGGCTACACCTTC. Its protein is CASSEGGAYGYTF.

This clonotype appeared many times. The gene calls are TRBV3-1 and TRBJ1-5; 10 positions match TRBD1. The V and J ends lost 4 bases and 4 bases, in that order; junction bases with no gene match: 7. There are 16 residues in the CDR3. CDR1 and CDR2 from the germline V gene are LGHDT and YNNKEL (reference sequence). The CDR3 loop reads CASSPATGGGNQPQHF. As DNA, the CDR3 is TGTGCCAGCAGCCCCGCGACAGGGGGCGGGAATCAGCCCCAGCATTTT.

This clonotype was observed many times. The chain links TRBV5-1 to TRBJ2-2, with D perhaps TRBD2 (6 bases). This CDR3 spans 15 amino acids. Looked up from germline, CDR1 is SGHRS and CDR2 is YFSETQ. V dropped 4 bases and J dropped 0 bases, with 10 bases sitting between them. The chain's CDR3 is CASSLGLANTGELFF. The CDR3 nucleotides read TGCGCCAGCAGCCTGGGACTGGCGAACACCGGGGAGCTGTTTTTT.